The 14 T cell receptor beta chains below were found in one sample sequenced in a study of beta chain features in type 1 diabetes. The investigators reverse transcribed all of the isolated RNA, so they sequenced expressed TCRB transcripts. Sequencing was performed with immunoSEQ multiplex PCR; in TCRdb, only in-frame clones are kept and a portion is missing. The sample has about 620,000 clones; roughly a sixth are singletons. Source material: naive CD4+ T cells from blood. The origin of the receptors is a young man in good health.

The genes are TRBV9 and TRBJ2-3; 9 bases match TRBD1. CDR3 size: 16 residues. J was trimmed by 2 bases and V by 0 bases; bases with no gene match: 4. CDR1 is SGDLS, CDR2 YYNGEE, per germline. The DNA of the CDR3 is TGTGCCAGCAGCGTAGCGGGGACAGGGAACACAGATACGCAGTATTTT. It specifies CASSVAGTGNTDTQYF.

The chain uses TRBV19 and TRBJ1-1; D might be TRBD1 (6 bases). CDR1 and CDR2 (germline): LNHDA, SQIVND (reference sequence). The V end was cut by 5 bases, the J end by 4 bases, with 11 bases between. The CDR3 contains 13 residues. The CDR3 region has the DNA TGTGCCAGTAGTTCAAACAGGGCCACTGAAGCTTTCTTT. Translation gives CASSSNRATEAFF.

This clone turned up a few times. The chain recombines TRBV7-9 with TRBJ2-7, with D perhaps TRBD1 (5 bases). The CDR3 covers 15 residues. Trimming shortened V by 2 bases and J by 0 bases, and 11 bases separated the two germline ends. CDR1 and CDR2 from the germline V gene are SEHNR and FQNEAQ (reference sequence). CDR3 DNA sequence: TGTGCCAGCAGCTTAAAGGGGTGGAGCTCCTACGAGCAGTACTTC. It codes for CASSLKGWSSYEQYF. The full variable domain, with the rest looked up from reference TRBV7-9 and TRBJ2-7, is DTGVSQNPRHKITKRGQNVTFRCDPISEHNRLYWYRQTLGQGPEFLTYFQNEAQLEKSRLLSDRFSAERPKGSFSTLEIQRTEQGDSAMYLCASSLKGWSSYEQYFGPGTRLTVT.

This clone was seen only a few times. The chain couples TRBV4-3 to TRBJ2-1; possibly TRBD1 or TRBD2 for D (5 bases each). V was shortened by 4 bases and J by 10 bases, with 14 bases between the two germline ends. The CDR3 runs to 13 residues. Germline CDR1 and CDR2: LGHNA and YSLEER. CDR3 bases: TGCGCCAGCAGCCTCGTAGCGTCAGGGGAGCAGTTCTTC. Amino acids: CASSLVASGEQFF.

This chain uses TRBV27 with TRBJ2-4; TRBD2 matches at 9 bases. The CDR3 has 15 residues. From germline, CDR1 is MNHEY and CDR2 SMNVEV (reference sequence). V lost 2 bases and J lost 7; bases outside the gene matches: 6. CDR3 residues: CASSLRLAGLNIQYF. CDR3 sequence (DNA): TGTGCCAGCAGTTTAAGGCTAGCGGGGCTTAACATTCAGTACTTC.

As to this clone: The same CDR3 can be traced to other DNA sequences in this sample. The chain couples TRBV29-1 to TRBJ2-3; unclear D gene. The CDR3 consists of 10 residues. With 7 bases removed from V and 0 bases from J, the gap between germline ends came to 2 bases. In germline, CDR1 is SQVTM, CDR2 ANQGSEA. CDR3 bases: TGCAGCGGCAGCACAGATACGCAGTATTTT. This gives the protein CSGSTDTQYF.

V usage is TRBV10-3 and J usage is TRBJ2-7, with 8 positions matching TRBD1. Trimming at V came to 4 bases and at J to 4 bases, leaving 9 bases not matched to a gene. The CDR3 consists of 15 residues. CDR1 and CDR2 from the germline V gene are ENHRY and SYGVKD. CDR3 in amino acids: CAISARGQVTYEQYF. DNA for the CDR3: TGTGCCATCAGTGCACGGGGACAGGTGACTTACGAGCAGTACTTC.

This chain links TRBV29-1 with TRBJ2-1, with TRBD2 matching 9 bases. V dropped 1 base and J dropped 6; count of bases not matched to a gene: 7. CDR1 SQVTM and CDR2 ANQGSEA come from the germline V gene. This CDR3 has 15 amino acids. CDR3 bases: TGCAGCGTTGAAGCAAGCCCTAGCGGGATCAATGAGCAGTTCTTC. The encoded protein is CSVEASPSGINEQFF.

This clone has only a few counts. One end of the junction is discordant with germline, which a read error may explain. The genes are TRBV7-8 and TRBJ1-2; D possibly corresponds to TRBD1 (5 bases). CDR3 length: 11 amino acids. CDR1 and CDR2 from the germline V gene are SGHVS and FQNEAQ. DNA for the CDR3: TGTGCCAGCAGCTCCGACAGATCCCCCGCCTTC. Its translation is CASSSDRSPAF.

This clone appeared a few times. The same CDR3 can be traced to other DNA sequences in this sample. CDR3 residues: CASSVDGGGNQPQHF. The CDR3 DNA reads as TGTGCCAGCAGCGTAGACGGGGGCGGCAATCAGCCCCAGCATTTT. J is TRBJ1-5 and V is TRBV9; the D gene is possibly TRBD1 (6 bases). The germline V gene encodes CDR1 SGDLS and CDR2 YYNGEE. This CDR3 region has 15 residues. The V end lost 0 bases, the J end lost 2 bases, and 9 bases lay between the germline ends.

The chain combines TRBV7-2 with TRBJ2-7; 7 nucleotides align to TRBD1. The length of the CDR3 is 15 residues. Looked up from germline, CDR1 is SGHTA and CDR2 is FQGNSA. The V and J ends lost 5 bases and 0 bases, in that order; junction bases with no gene match: 7. The CDR3 nucleotides are TGTACCAGCAGCAAGGGAGCAGGGGGCTCCTACGAGCAGTACTTC. This gives the protein CTSSKGAGGSYEQYF.

The chain links TRBV4-3 to TRBJ1-2, with 10 bases matching TRBD1. The V segment lost 2 bases and the J segment 8 bases; nucleotides outside the gene matches: 8. Germline V gene data show CDR1 as LGHNA and CDR2 as YSLEER. The CDR3 runs 15 residues. CDR3 in amino acids: CASSQTTGTGVGYTF. CDR3 DNA sequence: TGCGCCAGCAGCCAAACGACCGGGACAGGGGTCGGCTACACCTTC.

This clone was seen only a few times. The chain carries TRBV19 and TRBJ1-1; 9 positions match TRBD1. The CDR3 spans 15 residues. Germline CDR1 LNHDA, CDR2 SQIVND (reference sequence). Trimming cost V 5 bases and J 1 base; bases outside gene matches: 5. The CDR3 reads CASSPAGQGNTEAFF. DNA for the CDR3: TGTGCCAGTAGTCCTGCGGGACAGGGGAACACTGAAGCTTTCTTT.

This chain uses TRBV7-9 with TRBJ2-7, with TRBD1 identical over 8 bases. The CDR3 spans 15 residues. The J segment lost 3 bases and the V segment lost 5 bases, leaving 9 bases of the junction unmatched. The V gene's germline CDR1 is SEHNR and CDR2 FQNEAQ (reference sequence). In nucleotides, the CDR3 is TGTGCCAGCAGCAACTCGGACAGGGTTCGCTACGAGCAGTACTTC. This codes for CASSNSDRVRYEQYF.